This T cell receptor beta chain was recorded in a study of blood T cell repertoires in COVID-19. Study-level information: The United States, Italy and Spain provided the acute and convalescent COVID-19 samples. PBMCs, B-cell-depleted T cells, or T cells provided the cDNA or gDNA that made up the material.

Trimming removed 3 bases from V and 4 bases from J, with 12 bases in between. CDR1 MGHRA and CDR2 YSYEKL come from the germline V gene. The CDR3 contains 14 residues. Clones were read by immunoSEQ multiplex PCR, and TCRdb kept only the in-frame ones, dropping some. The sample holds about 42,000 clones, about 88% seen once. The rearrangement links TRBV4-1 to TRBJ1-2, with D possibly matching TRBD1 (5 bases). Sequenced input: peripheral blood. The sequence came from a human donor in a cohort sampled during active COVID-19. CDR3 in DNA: TGCGCCAGCAGCCAGGCACAGGTGCTCTATGGCTACACCTTC. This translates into CASSQAQVLYGYTF.